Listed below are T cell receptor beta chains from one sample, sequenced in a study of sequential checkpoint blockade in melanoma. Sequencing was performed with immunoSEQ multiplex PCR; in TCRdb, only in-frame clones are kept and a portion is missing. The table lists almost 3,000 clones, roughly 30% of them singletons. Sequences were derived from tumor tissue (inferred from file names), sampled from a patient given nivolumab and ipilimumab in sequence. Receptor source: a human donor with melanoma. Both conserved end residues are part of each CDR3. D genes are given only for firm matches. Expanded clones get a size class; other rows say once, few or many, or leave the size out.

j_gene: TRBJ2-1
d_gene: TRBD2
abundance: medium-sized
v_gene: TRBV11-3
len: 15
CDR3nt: TGTGCCAGCAGCTCGGGACTAGCGGGAGTCGGTGAGCAGTTCTTC
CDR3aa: CASSSGLAGVGEQFF

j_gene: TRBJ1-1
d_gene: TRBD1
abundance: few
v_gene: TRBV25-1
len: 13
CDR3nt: TGTGCCAGCAGGGCCCCGGACAGGGGTATGTCTTTCTTT
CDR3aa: CASRAPDRGMSFF

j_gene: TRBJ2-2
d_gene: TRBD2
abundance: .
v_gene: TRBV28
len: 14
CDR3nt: TGTGCCAGCAGAGGACTAGCGGGAGCCGGGGAGCTGTTTTTT
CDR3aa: CASRGLAGAGELFF

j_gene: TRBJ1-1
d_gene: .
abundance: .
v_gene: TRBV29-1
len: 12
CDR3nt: TGCAGCTCGGGGAATCTGAACACTGAAGCTTTCTTT
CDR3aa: CSSGNLNTEAFF

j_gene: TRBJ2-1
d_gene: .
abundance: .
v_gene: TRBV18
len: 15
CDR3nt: TGTGCCAGCTCACCACCCGTCTCTAGTATCAATGAGCAGTTCTTC
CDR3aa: CASSPPVSSINEQFF

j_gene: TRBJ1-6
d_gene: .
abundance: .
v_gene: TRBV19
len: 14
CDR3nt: TGTGCCAGTAGTATATATGGGACGAATTCACCCCTCCACTTT
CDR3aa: CASSIYGTNSPLHF

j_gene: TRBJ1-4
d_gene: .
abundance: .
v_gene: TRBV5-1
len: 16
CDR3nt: TGCGCCAGCAGCCCGGGTCCTTTTGCAACTAATGAAAAACTGTTTTTT
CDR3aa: CASSPGPFATNEKLFF

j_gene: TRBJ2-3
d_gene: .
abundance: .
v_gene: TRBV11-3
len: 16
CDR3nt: TGTGCCAGCAGCCCCCAGTTAGGGTCAAGGACAGATACGCAGTATTTT
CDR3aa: CASSPQLGSRTDTQYF

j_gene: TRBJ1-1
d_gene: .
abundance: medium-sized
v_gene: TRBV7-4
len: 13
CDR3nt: TGTGCCAGCAGCTTAGGCCGGGTAACTGAAGCTTTCTTT
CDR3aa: CASSLGRVTEAFF

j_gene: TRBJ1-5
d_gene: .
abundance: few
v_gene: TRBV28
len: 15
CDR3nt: TGTGCCAGCAGTTTAGCTTCAACGGACAATCAGCCCCAGCATTTT
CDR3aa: CASSLASTDNQPQHF

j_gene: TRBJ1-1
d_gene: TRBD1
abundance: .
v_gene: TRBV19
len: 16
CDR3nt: TGTGCCAGTAGTATTGGCAGGGGGCAGGCGAACACTGAAGCTTTCTTT
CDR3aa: CASSIGRGQANTEAFF